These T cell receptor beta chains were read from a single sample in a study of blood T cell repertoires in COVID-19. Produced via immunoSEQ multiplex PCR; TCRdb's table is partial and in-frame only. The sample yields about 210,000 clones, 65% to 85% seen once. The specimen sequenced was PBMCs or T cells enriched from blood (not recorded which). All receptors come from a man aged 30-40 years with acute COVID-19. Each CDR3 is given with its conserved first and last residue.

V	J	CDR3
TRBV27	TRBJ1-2	CASSIGTGSGYTF
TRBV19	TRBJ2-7	CASSISTGQGRYEQYF
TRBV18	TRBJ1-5	CASSPEQGWSNQPQHF
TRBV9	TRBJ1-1	CASSVGHSSLGTEAFF
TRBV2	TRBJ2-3	CASGRGLGGTSTDTQYF
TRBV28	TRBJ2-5	CASSFRQGGRETQYF
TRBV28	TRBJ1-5	CASSSGQLSNQPQHF
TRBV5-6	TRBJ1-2	CASSPYRDSQSPNYGYTF
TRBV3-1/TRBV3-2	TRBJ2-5	CASSHLITGRAETQYF
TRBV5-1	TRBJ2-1	CASFFGTGGRNEQFF
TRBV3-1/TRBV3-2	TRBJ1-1	CASSQGTGNTEAFF
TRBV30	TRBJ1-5	CAWSDFGQPQHF
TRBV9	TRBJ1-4	CASSTPGTVNEKLFF
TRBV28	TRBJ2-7	CASRNQGVPSYEQYF
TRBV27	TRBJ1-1	CASGGPNTEAFF
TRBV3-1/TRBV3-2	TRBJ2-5	CASSQDASWSNQYF
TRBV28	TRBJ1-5	CASSFWLQGQPQHF
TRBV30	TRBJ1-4	CAWSPSQGLNEKLFF
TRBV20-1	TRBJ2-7	CSARPFDEQYF
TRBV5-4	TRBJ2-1	CASSSTPLSYNEQFF
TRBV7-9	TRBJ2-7	CASSLSWDKDREQYF
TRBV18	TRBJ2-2	CASSPPKGQQNTGELFF
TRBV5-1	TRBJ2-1	CASSLTSGGFNEQFF
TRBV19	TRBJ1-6	CASSIPGKVASPLHF
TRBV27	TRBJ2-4	CASFSGTGAKNIQYF
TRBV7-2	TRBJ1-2	CASKGQGNYGYTF
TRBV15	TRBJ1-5	CATSRDSASWGGQPQHF
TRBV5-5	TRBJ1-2	CASSSGTDNYGYTF
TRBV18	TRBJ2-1	CASSPRLAGSRTYNEQFF
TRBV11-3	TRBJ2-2	CASSLGDFNTGELFF
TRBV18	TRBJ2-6	CASSPEDSRVMSSGANVLTF
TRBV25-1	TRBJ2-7	CASRPGQTYEQYF
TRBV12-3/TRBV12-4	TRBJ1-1	CASSRVAVEAFF
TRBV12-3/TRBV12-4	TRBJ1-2	CASSPTGFVGYTF
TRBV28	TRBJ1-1	CASSLPGPGRTEAFF
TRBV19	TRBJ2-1	CASSLGGNEQFF
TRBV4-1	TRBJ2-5	CATMSYSGAPETQYF
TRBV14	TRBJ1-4	CASSPRTGKEKLFF
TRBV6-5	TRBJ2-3	CASTHPGSTDTQYF
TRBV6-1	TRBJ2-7	CASSETGLPQYF
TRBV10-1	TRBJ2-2	CASSEGGFTGELFF
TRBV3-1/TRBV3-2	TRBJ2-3	CASSQMAANGGTDTQYF
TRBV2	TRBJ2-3	CASFKGSSDTQYF
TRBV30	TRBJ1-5	CAWSEGVASPYSNQPQHF
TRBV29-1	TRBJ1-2	CSVDSRDSWGYTF
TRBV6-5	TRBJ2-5	CASSYLGRKETQYF
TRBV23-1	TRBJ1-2	CASSQEKFNYGYTF
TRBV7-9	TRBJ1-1	CASSDGQGMNTEAFF
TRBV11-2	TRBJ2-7	CASSSSTGSPEQYF
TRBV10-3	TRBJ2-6	CAISNSRGAGANVLTF
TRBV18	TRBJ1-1	CASSHTDREGLNTEAFF
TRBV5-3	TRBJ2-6	CARSWDSSGANVLTF
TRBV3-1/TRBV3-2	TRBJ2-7	CASSLGTGGAYEQYF
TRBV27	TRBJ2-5	CASINGTGYQETQYF
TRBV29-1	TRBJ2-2	CSVASTSGGRELFF